These 14 T cell receptor beta chains came from one sample sequenced in a study of blood T cell repertoires in COVID-19. Here immunoSEQ multiplex PCR was the method, and the copy in TCRdb shows in-frame clones only, minus some. The data contain 98,000 or so clones, over 75% of them singletons. Sequencing was carried out using peripheral blood. All receptors come from a human donor in a cohort sampled during active COVID-19.

The sample holds one count of this clone. CDR3 DNA sequence: TGTGCCAGCAGCTCCACCGGGACAGGGGTTGGGGGCTATGGCTACACCTTC. Residues: CASSSTGTGVGGYGYTF. The V gene is TRBV5-5, the J gene TRBJ1-2; 10 positions agree with TRBD1. From germline, CDR1 is SGHKS and CDR2 YYEKEE (reference sequence). The CDR3 has 17 amino acids. Trimming took 3 bases from V and 4 from J; bases not matched to a gene: 12.

The chain recombines TRBV5-5 with TRBJ2-3; 7 bases match TRBD2. CDR1 and CDR2 from the germline V gene are SGHKS and YYEKEE (reference sequence). V gave up 2 bases and J gave up 3 bases; unmatched junction bases: 9. The CDR3 extends over 16 amino acids. DNA for the CDR3: TGTGCCAGCAGCTTTTATGGGGGAGGGCCGACAGATACGCAGTATTTT. Its translation is CASSFYGGGPTDTQYF.

The chain recombines TRBV4-3 with TRBJ2-5; D ambiguous. With 0 bases removed from V and 7 bases from J, the gap between germline ends came to 24 bases. The CDR3 is 18 amino acids. The germline CDR1 and CDR2 sequences are LGHNA and YSLEER. The CDR3 region has the DNA TGCGCCAGCAGCCAAGACTCCGTACTTAGCACCCGTCGAGGGACCCAGTACTTC. It yields the protein CASSQDSVLSTRRGTQYF.

This clone was detected once. J is TRBJ1-2 and V is TRBV11-2; D remains ambiguous. The CDR3 is made up of 14 amino acids. Germline CDR1 reads SGHAT; CDR2 reads FQNNGV. Trimming shortened V by 3 bases and J by 4 bases, and 12 bases separated the two germline ends. Here the CDR3 DNA reads TGTGCCAGCAGCTTCTCCCCGGTCCTCTATGGCTACACCTTC. Its translation: CASSFSPVLYGYTF.

The chain links TRBV6-2 or TRBV6-3 to TRBJ2-5; 12 bases match TRBD2. The V gene end was trimmed by 7 bases and the J gene end by 3 bases; junction bases not matched to a gene: 18. There are 19 residues in the CDR3. Germline V gene lookup returns CDR1 MNHEY and CDR2 SVGEGT. CDR3 in DNA: TGTGCCAGCAACCCACGTAGGTCTAGCGGGGGGGCGGAAAAAGAGACCCAGTACTTC. Its translation: CASNPRRSSGGAEKETQYF.

The chain uses TRBV19 and TRBJ2-1; 13 bases line up with TRBD2. Germline CDR1 LNHDA, CDR2 SQIVND (reference sequence). CDR3 length: 15 amino acids. Losses at the gene ends were 6 bases for V and 5 bases for J; bases not matched to a gene: 4. CDR3 sequence: CASSPTSGGNNEQFF. DNA for the CDR3: TGTGCCAGTAGCCCGACTAGCGGGGGGAACAATGAGCAGTTCTTC.

The J gene is TRBJ1-2, the V gene TRBV29-1; possible D gene TRBD1, 6 bases. This CDR3 spans 12 amino acids. Trimming removed 6 bases from V and 6 bases from J, with 14 bases in between. The germline V gene encodes CDR1 SQVTM and CDR2 ANQGSEA. The CDR3 loop is CSVEDSQDGYTF. CDR3 DNA: TGCAGCGTAGAGGACAGCCAGGATGGCTACACCTTC.

The V call is TRBV11-2, the J call TRBJ2-1; 7 nucleotides line up with TRBD2. V lost 2 bases to trimming and J lost 5 bases; unmatched junction nucleotides: 6. Germline lookup yields CDR1 SGHAT and CDR2 FQNNGV. The CDR3 extends over 15 amino acids. CDR3: CASSLIPSGHNEQFF. The DNA for the CDR3 is TGTGCCAGCAGCTTAATCCCTAGCGGCCACAATGAGCAGTTCTTC.

The chain is built from TRBV27 and TRBJ2-1, with D unclear. The CDR3 consists of 13 residues. The V end lost 4 bases, the J end lost 5 bases, and 9 bases lay between the germline ends. The V gene's germline CDR1 is MNHEY and CDR2 SMNVEV (reference sequence). In DNA, the CDR3 is TGTGCCAGCAGTTGGCTCGCGGACAATGAGCAGTTCTTC. It specifies CASSWLADNEQFF.

The V gene is TRBV18, the J gene TRBJ2-1; 14 bases map to TRBD2. This CDR3 comprises 17 residues. V dropped 3 bases and J dropped 0; count of bases not matched to a gene: 1. The germline gives CDR1 KGHSH, CDR2 LQKENI. CDR3 in amino acids: CASSPGTSGGSYNEQFF. CDR3 nucleotides: TGTGCCAGCTCACCCGGGACTAGCGGGGGCTCCTACAATGAGCAGTTCTTC.

This chain connects TRBV5-8 to TRBJ2-2; 7 bases are a match to TRBD1. The V gene end was trimmed by 5 bases and the J gene end by 4 bases; junction bases not matched to a gene: 8. Per the germline V gene, CDR1 is SGHTS and CDR2 is YDEGEE. This CDR3 has 15 residues. The CDR3 nucleotides read TGTGCCAGCAGGCGCACAGGGGTCCGCACCGGGGAGCTGTTTTTT. Its protein is CASRRTGVRTGELFF.

This CDR3 is CAISQGASEAFF. CDR3 coding DNA: TGTGCCATCAGCCAGGGGGCCAGTGAAGCTTTCTTT. The chain joins TRBV10-3 to TRBJ1-1; TRBD1 aligns across 8 bases. Germline lookup yields CDR1 ENHRY and CDR2 SYGVKD. V lost 6 bases to trimming and J lost 7 bases; unmatched junction nucleotides: 4. The CDR3 spans 12 residues.

The chain combines TRBV19 with TRBJ2-2; D unclear. V dropped 3 bases and J dropped 0 bases, with 5 bases sitting between them. This CDR3 region has 14 residues. CDR1 is LNHDA, CDR2 SQIVND, per germline (reference sequence). For the CDR3, the DNA is TGTGCCAGTAGTATCCCCGCGAACACCGGGGAGCTGTTTTTT. Residues: CASSIPANTGELFF.

The V call is TRBV18, the J call TRBJ1-2, with TRBD1 as a possible D gene (5 bases). The CDR3 length is 13 residues. Trimming took off 3 bases at V and 8 bases at J, with 13 bases between the two ends. Germline values: CDR1 KGHSH, CDR2 LQKENI. The CDR3 here is CASSPDKDPGYTF. DNA of the CDR3: TGTGCCAGCTCACCGGACAAAGACCCCGGCTACACCTTC.